This TCR beta chain was recovered during a study of breast tumors, draining lymph nodes, adjacent tissues. TCRdb recomputed calls from the multiplex PCR reads with MiXCR, one row per CDR3 protein. The table has a few hundred thousand distinct CDR3 sequences, less than 45% seen once. Trimming took 7 bases from V and 7 from J, leaving 13 bases between them. Germline CDR1 reads SQVTM; CDR2 reads ANQGSEA. This CDR3 region has 11 residues. Axillary draining lymph nodes of breast cancer patients supplied the node samples. V is TRBV29-1 and J is TRBJ1-2; D is possibly TRBD1 (5 bases). This receptor was identified in a female donor with breast cancer. Some clones in this sample may be carry-over from other donors' samples. Sequenced sample: axillary lymph node tissue. The CDR3 loop is CSAALGGGYTF. The CDR3 DNA reads TGCAGCGCCGCCCTGGGGGGTGGCTACACCTTC.